Listed below are T cell receptor beta chains from one sample, sequenced in a study of T cells in Graves' hyperthyroidism and ophthalmopathy. TCRdb analysed the multiplex PCR reads with MiXCR anew, one entry per CDR3 protein. This table holds a few hundred thousand distinct CDR3 sequences, 11% to 15% found once. The sequenced sample was blood. The receptors originated from a woman in her thirties with Graves' hyperthyroidism that later progressed to Graves' ophthalmopathy. CDR3s include the opening cysteine and the closing phenylalanine or tryptophan. The order of the fields is J gene, V gene, CDR3 protein.

J: TRBJ1-4; V: TRBV12-3/TRBV12-4; CDR3: CASSFPDTYEKLFF
J: TRBJ2-2; V: TRBV18; CDR3: CASSPLGSGTTDTGELFF
J: TRBJ1-5; V: TRBV28; CDR3: CASSLRTGNQPQHF
J: TRBJ1-6; V: TRBV30; CDR3: CAWSFLMAGGGSPLHF
J: TRBJ1-6; V: TRBV28; CDR3: CASSPPEGAPLHF
J: TRBJ2-1; V: TRBV5-1; CDR3: CASSGWGQGRHNEQFF
J: TRBJ1-1; V: TRBV29-1; CDR3: CSPWTAMNTEAFF
J: TRBJ2-5; V: TRBV5-6; CDR3: CASTPVGSRKETQYF
J: TRBJ1-2; V: TRBV3-1; CDR3: CASSQDVGQAGYTF
J: TRBJ2-5; V: TRBV4-1; CDR3: CASSQGGRLETQYF
J: TRBJ1-3; V: TRBV30; CDR3: CAWSVLTGARNTIYF
J: TRBJ2-1; V: TRBV27; CDR3: CASTMTGGAPSSSYNEQFF
J: TRBJ2-3; V: TRBV20-1; CDR3: CSARVDTQYF
J: TRBJ1-4; V: TRBV2; CDR3: CASSEETGREKLFF
J: TRBJ1-3; V: TRBV6-1; CDR3: CASRLQESSGNTIYF
J: TRBJ1-1; V: TRBV27; CDR3: CASSLSVTYTEAFF
J: TRBJ2-7; V: TRBV20-1; CDR3: CSARPAGVPPVYEQYF
J: TRBJ2-7; V: TRBV6-5; CDR3: CASSFRTQPRSGRRQFEQYF
J: TRBJ2-2; V: TRBV6-5; CDR3: CVSSYSRGRNTGELFF